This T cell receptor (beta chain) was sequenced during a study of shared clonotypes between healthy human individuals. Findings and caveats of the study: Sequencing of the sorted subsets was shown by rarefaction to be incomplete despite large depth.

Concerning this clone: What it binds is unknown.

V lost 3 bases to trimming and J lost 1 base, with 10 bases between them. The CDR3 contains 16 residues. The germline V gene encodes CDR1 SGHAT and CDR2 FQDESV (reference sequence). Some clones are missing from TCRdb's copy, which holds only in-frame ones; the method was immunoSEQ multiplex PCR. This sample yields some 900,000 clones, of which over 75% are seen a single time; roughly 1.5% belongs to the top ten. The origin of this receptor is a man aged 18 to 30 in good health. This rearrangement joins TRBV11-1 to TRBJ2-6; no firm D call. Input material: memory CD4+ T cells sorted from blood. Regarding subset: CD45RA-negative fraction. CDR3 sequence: CASSFGTTSGANVLTF. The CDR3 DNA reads TGTGCCAGCAGCTTTGGAACGACGTCTGGGGCCAACGTCCTGACTTTC.